This T cell receptor (beta chain) was recorded in a study of blood T cell repertoires in COVID-19. Study information: PBMCs, B-cell-depleted T cells, or T cells were the source of the cDNA or gDNA that made up the material.

V lost 5 bases to trimming and J lost 2 bases, with 10 bases between them. Germline-derived CDR1 and CDR2 are MNHEY and SVGAGI. The CDR3 length is 14 residues. Authors' processing steps: Reference gene primers were amplified, and this amplification served to estimate nucleated cell counts. Profiled with immunoSEQ multiplex PCR; TCRdb holds only in-frame clones, not every one. V, J and clone size are those of that table, while D and trimming were read from the DNA. Of 150,000 to 200,000 clones in the sample, roughly 90% were seen once. The origin of this receptor is a man aged 55 to 70 with active or convalescent COVID-19. The chain joins TRBV6-5 to TRBJ2-1; D might be TRBD1 (6 bases). Specimen: peripheral blood. In nucleotides, the CDR3 is TGTGCCAGCAGTACCGGGACAACCTACAATGAGCAGTTCTTC. It is translated as CASSTGTTYNEQFF.